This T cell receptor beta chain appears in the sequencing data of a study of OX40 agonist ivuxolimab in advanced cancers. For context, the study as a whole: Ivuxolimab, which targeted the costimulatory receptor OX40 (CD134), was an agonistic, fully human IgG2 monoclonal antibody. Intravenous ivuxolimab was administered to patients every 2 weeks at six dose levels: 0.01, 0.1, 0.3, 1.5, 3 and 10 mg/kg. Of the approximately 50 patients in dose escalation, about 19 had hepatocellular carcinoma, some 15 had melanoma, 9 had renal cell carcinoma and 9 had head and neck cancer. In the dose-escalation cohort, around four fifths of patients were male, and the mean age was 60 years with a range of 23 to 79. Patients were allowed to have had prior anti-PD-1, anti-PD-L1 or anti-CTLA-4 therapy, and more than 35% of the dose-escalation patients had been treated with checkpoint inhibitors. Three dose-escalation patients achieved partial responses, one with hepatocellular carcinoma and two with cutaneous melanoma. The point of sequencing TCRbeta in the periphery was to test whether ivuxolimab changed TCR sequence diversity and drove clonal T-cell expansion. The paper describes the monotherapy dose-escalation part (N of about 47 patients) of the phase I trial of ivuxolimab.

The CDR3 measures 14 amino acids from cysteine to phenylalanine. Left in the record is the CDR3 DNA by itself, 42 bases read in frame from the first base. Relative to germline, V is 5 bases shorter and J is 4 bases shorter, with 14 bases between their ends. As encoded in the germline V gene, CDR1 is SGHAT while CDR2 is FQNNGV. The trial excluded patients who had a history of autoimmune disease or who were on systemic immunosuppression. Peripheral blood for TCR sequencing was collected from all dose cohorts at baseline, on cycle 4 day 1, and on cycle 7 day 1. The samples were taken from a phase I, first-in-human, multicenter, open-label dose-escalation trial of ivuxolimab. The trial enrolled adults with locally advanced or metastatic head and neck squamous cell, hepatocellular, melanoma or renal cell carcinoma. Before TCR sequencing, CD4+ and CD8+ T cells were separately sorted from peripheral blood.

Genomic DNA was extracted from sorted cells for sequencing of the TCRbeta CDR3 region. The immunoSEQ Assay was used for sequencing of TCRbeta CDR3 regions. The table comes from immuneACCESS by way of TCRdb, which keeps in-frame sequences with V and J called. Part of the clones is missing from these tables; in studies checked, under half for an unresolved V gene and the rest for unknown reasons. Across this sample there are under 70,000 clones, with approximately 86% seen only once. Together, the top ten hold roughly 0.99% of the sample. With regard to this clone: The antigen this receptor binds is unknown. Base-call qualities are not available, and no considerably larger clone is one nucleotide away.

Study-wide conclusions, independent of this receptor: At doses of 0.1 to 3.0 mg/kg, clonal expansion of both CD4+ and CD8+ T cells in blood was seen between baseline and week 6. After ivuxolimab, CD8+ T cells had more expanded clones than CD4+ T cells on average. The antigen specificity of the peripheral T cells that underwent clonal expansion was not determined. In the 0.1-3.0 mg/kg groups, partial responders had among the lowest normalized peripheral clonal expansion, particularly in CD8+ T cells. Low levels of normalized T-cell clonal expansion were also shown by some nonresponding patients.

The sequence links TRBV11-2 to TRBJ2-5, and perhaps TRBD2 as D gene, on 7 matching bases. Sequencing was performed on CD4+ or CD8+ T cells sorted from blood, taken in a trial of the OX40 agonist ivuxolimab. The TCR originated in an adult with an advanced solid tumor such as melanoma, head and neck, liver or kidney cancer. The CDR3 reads CASSINREGETQYF. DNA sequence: TGTGCCAGCAGCATCAACAGGGAGGGAGAGACCCAGTACTTC.